This record covers a single T cell receptor (beta chain). The data belong to a study of T cell responses to AZD1222 COVID-19 vaccine. Some clones are missing from TCRdb's copy, which holds only in-frame ones; the method was immunoSEQ multiplex PCR. The sample has around 100,000 clones; over 75% are singletons. Sample: peripheral blood, taken on day 0 of AZD1222 vaccination. The sequence derives from an adult in good health.

In DNA form, the CDR3 reads TGTGCCAGCAGTTTTTGGACTGAAGCTTTCTTT. Translated: CASSFWTEAFF. The gene calls are TRBV28 and TRBJ1-1; the D is unclear. Trimming shortened V by 3 bases and J by 5 bases, and 4 bases separated the two germline ends. Looked up from germline, CDR1 is MDHEN and CDR2 is SYDVKM. The CDR3 has 11 amino acids.